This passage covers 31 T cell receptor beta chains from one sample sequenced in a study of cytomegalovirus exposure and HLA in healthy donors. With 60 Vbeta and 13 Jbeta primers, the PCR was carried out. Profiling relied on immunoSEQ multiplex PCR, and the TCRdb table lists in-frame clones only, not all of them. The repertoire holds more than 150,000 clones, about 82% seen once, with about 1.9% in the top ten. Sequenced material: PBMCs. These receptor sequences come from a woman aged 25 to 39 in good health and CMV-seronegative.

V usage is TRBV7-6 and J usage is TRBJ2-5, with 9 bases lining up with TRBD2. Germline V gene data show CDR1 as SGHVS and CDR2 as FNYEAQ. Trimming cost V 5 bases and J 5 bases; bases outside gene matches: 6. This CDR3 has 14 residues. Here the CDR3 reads CASSLEAGGETQYF. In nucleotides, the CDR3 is TGTGCCAGCAGCCTAGAGGCGGGGGGGGAGACCCAGTACTTC.

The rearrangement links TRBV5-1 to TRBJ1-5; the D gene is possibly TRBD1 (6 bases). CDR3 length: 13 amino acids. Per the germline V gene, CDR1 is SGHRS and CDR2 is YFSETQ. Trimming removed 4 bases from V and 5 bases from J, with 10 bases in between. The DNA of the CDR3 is TGCGCCAGCAGCCCTAACAGGGATCAGCCCCAGCATTTT. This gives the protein CASSPNRDQPQHF.

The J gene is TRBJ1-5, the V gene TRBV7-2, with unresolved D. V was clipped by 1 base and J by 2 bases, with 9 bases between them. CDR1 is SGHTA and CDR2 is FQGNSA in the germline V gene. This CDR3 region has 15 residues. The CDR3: CASSLGRGGNQPQHF. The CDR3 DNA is TGTGCCAGCAGCTTAGGTCGGGGTGGCAATCAGCCCCAGCATTTT.

In DNA form, the CDR3 reads TGTGCCAGCAGCTTAGCGTCTAGCGGGGGTCAAGAGACCCAGTACTTC. Encoded protein: CASSLASSGGQETQYF. The V gene is TRBV7-6, the J gene TRBJ2-5; 10 bases align to TRBD2. The germline V gene encodes CDR1 SGHVS and CDR2 FNYEAQ. Losses at the gene ends were 0 bases for V and 2 bases for J; bases not matched to a gene: 3. The CDR3 runs to 16 residues.

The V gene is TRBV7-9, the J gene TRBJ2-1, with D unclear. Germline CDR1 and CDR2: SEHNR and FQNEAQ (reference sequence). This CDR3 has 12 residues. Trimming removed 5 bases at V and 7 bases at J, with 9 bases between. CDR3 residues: CASSKYSNEQFF. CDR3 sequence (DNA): TGTGCCAGCAGCAAATATAGTAATGAGCAGTTCTTC. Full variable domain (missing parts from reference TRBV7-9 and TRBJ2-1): DTGVSQNPRHKITKRGQNVTFRCDPISEHNRLYWYRQTLGQGPEFLTYFQNEAQLEKSRLLSDRFSAERPKGSFSTLEIQRTEQGDSAMYLCASSKYSNEQFFGPGTRLTVL.

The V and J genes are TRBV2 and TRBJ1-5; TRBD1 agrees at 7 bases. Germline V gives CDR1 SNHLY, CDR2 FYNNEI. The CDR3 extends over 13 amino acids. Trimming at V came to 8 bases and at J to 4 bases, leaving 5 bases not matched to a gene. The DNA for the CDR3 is TGTGCCAGCGGACAGGAAGGTAATCAGCCCCAGCATTTT. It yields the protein CASGQEGNQPQHF.

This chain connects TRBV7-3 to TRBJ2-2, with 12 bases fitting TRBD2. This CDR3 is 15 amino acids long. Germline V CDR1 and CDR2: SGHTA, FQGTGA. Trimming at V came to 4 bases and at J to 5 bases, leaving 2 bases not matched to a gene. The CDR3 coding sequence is TGTGCCAGCAGCTCAGGACTAGCGGGGACCGGGGAGCTGTTTTTT. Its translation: CASSSGLAGTGELFF.

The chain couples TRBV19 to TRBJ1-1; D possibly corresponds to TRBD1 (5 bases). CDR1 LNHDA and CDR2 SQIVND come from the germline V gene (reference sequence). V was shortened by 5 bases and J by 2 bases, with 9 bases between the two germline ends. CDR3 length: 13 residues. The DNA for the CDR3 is TGTGCCAGTAGTCCAGGGTTCAACACTGAAGCTTTCTTT. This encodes CASSPGFNTEAFF.

The CDR3 region is CAWGTGSYGYTF. The CDR3, as DNA: TGTGCCTGGGGGACAGGGTCCTATGGCTACACCTTC. The chain has TRBV30 and TRBJ1-2; 9 bases are shared with TRBD1. The CDR3 spans 12 residues. From germline, CDR1 is GTSNPN and CDR2 SVGIG (reference sequence). V lost 5 bases and J lost 4; bases outside the gene matches: 2.

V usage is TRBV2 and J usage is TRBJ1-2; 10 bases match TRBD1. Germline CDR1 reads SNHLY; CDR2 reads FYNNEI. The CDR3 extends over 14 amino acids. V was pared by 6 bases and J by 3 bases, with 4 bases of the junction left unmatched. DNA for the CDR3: TGTGCCAGCAGGGGACAGGGGAGCTACTATGGCTACACCTTC. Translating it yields CASRGQGSYYGYTF.

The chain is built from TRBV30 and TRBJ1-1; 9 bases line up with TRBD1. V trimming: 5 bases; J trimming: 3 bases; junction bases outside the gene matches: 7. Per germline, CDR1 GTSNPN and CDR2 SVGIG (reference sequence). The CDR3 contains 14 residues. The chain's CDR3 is CAWGGQGWDTEAFF. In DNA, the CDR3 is TGTGCCTGGGGGGGACAGGGTTGGGACACTGAAGCTTTCTTT.

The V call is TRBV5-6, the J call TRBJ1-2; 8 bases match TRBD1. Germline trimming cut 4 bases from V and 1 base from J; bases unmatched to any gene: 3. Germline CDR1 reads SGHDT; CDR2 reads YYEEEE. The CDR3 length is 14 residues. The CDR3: CASSPTGVNYGYTF. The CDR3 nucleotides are TGTGCCAGCAGCCCGACAGGGGTTAACTATGGCTACACCTTC. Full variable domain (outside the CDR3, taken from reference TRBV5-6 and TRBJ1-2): DAGVTQSPTHLIKTRGQQVTLRCSPKSGHDTVSWYQQALGQGPQFIFQYYEEEERQRGNFPDRFSGHQFPNYSSELNVNALLLGDSALYLCASSPTGVNYGYTFGSGTRLTVV.

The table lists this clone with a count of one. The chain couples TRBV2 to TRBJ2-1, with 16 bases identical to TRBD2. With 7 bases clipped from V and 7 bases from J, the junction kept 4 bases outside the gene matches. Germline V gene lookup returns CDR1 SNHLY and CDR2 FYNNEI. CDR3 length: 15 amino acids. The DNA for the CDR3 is TGTGCCAGCAAGGGGACTAGCGGGGGGGCAAATGAGCAGTTCTTC. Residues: CASKGTSGGANEQFF.

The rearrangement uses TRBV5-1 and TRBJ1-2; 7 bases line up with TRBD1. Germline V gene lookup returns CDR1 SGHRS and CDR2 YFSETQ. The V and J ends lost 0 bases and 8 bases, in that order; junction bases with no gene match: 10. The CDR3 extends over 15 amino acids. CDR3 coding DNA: TGCGCCAGCAGCTTGGGGACCGACAGGGCTGGGGGCTACACCTTC. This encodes CASSLGTDRAGGYTF.

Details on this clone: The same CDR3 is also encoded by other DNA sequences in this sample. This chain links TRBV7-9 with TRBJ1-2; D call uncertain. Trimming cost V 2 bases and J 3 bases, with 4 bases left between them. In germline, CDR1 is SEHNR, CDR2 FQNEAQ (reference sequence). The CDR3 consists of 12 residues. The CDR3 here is CASSLTHYGYTF. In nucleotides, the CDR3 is TGTGCCAGCAGCTTAACTCACTATGGCTACACCTTC.

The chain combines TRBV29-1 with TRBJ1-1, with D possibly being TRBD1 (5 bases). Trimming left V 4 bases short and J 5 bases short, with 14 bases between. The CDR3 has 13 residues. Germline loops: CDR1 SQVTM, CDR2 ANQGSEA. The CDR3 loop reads CSVAGAGGTEAFF. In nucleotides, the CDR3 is TGCAGCGTTGCCGGGGCCGGGGGAACTGAAGCTTTCTTT. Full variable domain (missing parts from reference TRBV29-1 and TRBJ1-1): SAVISQKPSRDICQRGTSLTIQCQVDSQVTMMFWYRQQPGQSLTLIATANQGSEATYESGFVIDKFPISRPNLTFSTLTVSNMSPEDSSIYLCSVAGAGGTEAFFGQGTRLTVV.

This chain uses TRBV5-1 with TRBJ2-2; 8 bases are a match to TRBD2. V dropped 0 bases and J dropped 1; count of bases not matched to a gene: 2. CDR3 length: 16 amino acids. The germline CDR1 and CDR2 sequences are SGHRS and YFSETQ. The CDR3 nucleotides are TGCGCCAGCAGCTTGGTCCTAGCGGGGAACACCGGGGAGCTGTTTTTT. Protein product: CASSLVLAGNTGELFF.

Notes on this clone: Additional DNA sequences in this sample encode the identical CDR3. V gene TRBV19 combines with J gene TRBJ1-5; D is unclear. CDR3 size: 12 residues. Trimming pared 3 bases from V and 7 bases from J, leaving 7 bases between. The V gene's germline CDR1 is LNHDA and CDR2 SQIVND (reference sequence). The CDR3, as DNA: TGTGCCAGTAGTATCGGAGGACAGCCCCAGCATTTT. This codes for CASSIGGQPQHF. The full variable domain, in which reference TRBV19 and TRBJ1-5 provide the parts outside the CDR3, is DGGITQSPKYLFRKEGQNVTLSCEQNLNHDAMYWYRQDPGQGLRLIYYSQIVNDFQKGDIAEGYSVSREKKESFPLTVTSAQKNPTAFYLCASSIGGQPQHFGDGTRLSIL.

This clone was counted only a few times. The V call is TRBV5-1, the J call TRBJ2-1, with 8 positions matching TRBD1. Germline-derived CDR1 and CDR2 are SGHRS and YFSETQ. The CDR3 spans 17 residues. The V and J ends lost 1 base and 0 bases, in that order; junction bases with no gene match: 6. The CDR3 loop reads CASSLQGTGNSYNEQFF. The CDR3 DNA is TGCGCCAGCAGCTTGCAAGGGACAGGTAACTCCTACAATGAGCAGTTCTTC.

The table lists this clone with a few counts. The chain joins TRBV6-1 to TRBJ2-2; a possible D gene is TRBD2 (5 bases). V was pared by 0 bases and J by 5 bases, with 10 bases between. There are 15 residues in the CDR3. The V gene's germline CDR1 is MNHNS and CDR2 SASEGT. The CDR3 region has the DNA TGTGCCAGCAGTGAAGCGATCCGGGGAACCGGGGAGCTGTTTTTT. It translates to CASSEAIRGTGELFF.

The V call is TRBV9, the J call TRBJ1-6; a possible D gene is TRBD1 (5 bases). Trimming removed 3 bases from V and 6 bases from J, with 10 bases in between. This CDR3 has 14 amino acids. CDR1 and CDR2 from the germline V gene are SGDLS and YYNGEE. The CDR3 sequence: CASSDRIGNSPLHF. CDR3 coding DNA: TGTGCCAGCAGCGACAGGATCGGTAATTCACCCCTCCACTTT. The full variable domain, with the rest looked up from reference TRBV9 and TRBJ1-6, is DSGVTQTPKHLITATGQRVTLRCSPRSGDLSVYWYQQSLDQGLQFLIQYYNGEERAKGNILERFSAQQFPDLHSELNLSSLELGDSALYFCASSDRIGNSPLHFGNGTRLTVT.

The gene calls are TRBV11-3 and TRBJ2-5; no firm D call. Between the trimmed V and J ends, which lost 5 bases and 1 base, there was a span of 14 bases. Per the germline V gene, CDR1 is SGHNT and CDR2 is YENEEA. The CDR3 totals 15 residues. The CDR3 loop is CASSLPISGQETQYF. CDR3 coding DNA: TGTGCCAGCAGCCTGCCCATTTCGGGCCAAGAGACCCAGTACTTC.

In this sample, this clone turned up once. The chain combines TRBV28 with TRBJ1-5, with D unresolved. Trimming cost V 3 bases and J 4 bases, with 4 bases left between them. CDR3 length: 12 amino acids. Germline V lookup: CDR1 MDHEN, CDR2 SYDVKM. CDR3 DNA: TGTGCCAGCAGTTTGAGGAATCAGCCCCAGCATTTT. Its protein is CASSLRNQPQHF.

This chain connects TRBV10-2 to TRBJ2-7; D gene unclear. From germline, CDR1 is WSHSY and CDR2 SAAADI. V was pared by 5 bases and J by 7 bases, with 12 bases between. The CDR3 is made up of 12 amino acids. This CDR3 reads CASSWHGAEQYF. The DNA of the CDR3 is TGCGCCAGCAGTTGGCACGGAGCGGAGCAGTACTTC.

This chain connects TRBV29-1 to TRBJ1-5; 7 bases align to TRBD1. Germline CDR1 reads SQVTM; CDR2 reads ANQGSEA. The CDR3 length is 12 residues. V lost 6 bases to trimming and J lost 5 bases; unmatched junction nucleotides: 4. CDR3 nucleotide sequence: TGCAGCGTCCGGGACAGCGATCAGCCCCAGCATTTT. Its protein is CSVRDSDQPQHF.

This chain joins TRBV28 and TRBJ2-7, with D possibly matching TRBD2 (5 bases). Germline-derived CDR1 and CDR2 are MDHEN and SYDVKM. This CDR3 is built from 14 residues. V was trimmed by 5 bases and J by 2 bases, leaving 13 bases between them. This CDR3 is CASSEEGTAYEQYF. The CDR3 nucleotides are TGTGCCAGCAGTGAAGAGGGCACAGCCTACGAGCAGTACTTC.

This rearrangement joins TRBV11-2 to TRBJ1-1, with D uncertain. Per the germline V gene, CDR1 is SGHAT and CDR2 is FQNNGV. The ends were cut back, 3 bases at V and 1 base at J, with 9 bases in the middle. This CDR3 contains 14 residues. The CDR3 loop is CASSLGSTNTEAFF. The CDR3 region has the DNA TGTGCCAGCAGCTTGGGCAGTACGAACACTGAAGCTTTCTTT.

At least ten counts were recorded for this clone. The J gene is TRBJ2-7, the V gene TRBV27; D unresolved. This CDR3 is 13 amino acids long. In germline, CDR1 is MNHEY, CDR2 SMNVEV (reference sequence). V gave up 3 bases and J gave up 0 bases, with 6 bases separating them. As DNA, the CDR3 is TGTGCCAGCAGTTTGCACGGCTCCTACGAGCAGTACTTC. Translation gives CASSLHGSYEQYF.

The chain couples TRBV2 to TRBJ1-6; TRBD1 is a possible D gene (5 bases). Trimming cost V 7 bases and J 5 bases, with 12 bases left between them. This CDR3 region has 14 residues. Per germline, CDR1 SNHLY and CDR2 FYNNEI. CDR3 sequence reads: CASNEPGNNSPLHF. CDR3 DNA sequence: TGTGCCAGCAACGAACCAGGGAATAATTCACCCCTCCACTTT.

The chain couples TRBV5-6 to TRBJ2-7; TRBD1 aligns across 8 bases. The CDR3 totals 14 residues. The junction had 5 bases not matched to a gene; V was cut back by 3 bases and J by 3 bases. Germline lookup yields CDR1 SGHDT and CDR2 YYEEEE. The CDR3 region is CASSWTGRDYEQYF. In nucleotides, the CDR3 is TGTGCCAGCAGCTGGACAGGGAGAGACTACGAGCAGTACTTC.

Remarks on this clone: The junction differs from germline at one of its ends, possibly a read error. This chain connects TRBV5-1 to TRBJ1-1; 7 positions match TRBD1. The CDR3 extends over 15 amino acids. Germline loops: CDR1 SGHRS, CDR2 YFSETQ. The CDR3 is CAGSQPGQMNTEAFF. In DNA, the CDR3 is TGCGCCGGCAGCCAACCGGGACAGATGAACACTGAAGCTTTCTTT.